One and the same sample provided the 11 T cell receptor beta chains below, sequenced in a study of shared clonotypes between healthy human individuals. This table comes from immunoSEQ multiplex PCR, and its TCRdb copy is limited to in-frame clones, with some not included. The table records approximately 120,000 clones, roughly 70% of them present only once. The specimen was memory CD8+ T cells sorted from blood. Subset reported: CD45RO+ cells pooled with CCR7-negative TemRA cells. These receptors originate from a woman aged 25-40 years in good health.

The chain links TRBV7-2 to TRBJ2-1, with 9 nucleotides matching TRBD2. Germline V gives CDR1 SGHTA, CDR2 FQGNSA. The CDR3 runs 15 residues. The ends lost 4 bases at V and 12 bases at J; junction bases unmatched: 13. CDR3 in DNA: TGTGCCAGCAGCTCCGAAATGGTAGCGGGAGAAGTGCAGTTCTTC. As protein: CASSSEMVAGEVQFF.

The chain links TRBV2 to TRBJ2-2, with 7 positions matching TRBD1. The V gene's germline CDR1 is SNHLY and CDR2 FYNNEI. The CDR3 has 13 residues. The V and J ends lost 8 bases and 4 bases, in that order; junction bases with no gene match: 4. The CDR3 region has the DNA TGTGCCAGCTGGGACAGTTTCACCGGGGAGCTGTTTTTT. It yields the protein CASWDSFTGELFF.

J is TRBJ2-7 and V is TRBV27; D is possibly TRBD1 (6 bases). The V gene's germline CDR1 is MNHEY and CDR2 SMNVEV (reference sequence). V was shortened by 6 bases and J by 2 bases, with 14 bases between the two germline ends. This CDR3 spans 14 amino acids. CDR3 coding DNA: TGTGCCAGCAGCCCAGGAGCAGGGGCCTACGAGCAGTACTTC. It codes for CASSPGAGAYEQYF.

This chain joins TRBV29-1 and TRBJ2-5; the D gene is possibly TRBD2 (5 bases). V was trimmed by 0 bases and J by 4 bases, leaving 9 bases between them. Germline loops: CDR1 SQVTM, CDR2 ANQGSEA. This CDR3 is 13 amino acids long. The CDR3 DNA reads as TGCAGCGTTGAAGAAACTAGTGGAGAGACCCAGTACTTC. This translates into CSVEETSGETQYF.

The table lists this clone with a count of one. This rearrangement joins TRBV6-1 to TRBJ2-7; D may be TRBD1 (6 bases). Germline values: CDR1 MNHNS, CDR2 SASEGT. V lost 3 bases to trimming and J lost 4 bases, with 10 bases between them. The CDR3 covers 13 residues. CDR3 sequence: CASSDRGSYEQYF. For the CDR3, the DNA is TGTGCCAGCAGTGACAGGGGATCGTACGAGCAGTACTTC.

The V call is TRBV25-1, the J call TRBJ2-1; D perhaps matches TRBD2 (6 bases). Germline values: CDR1 MGHDK, CDR2 SYGVNS. This CDR3 comprises 18 residues. The V end lost 1 base, the J end lost 8 bases, and 24 bases lay between the germline ends. CDR3 bases: TGTGCCAGCAGTGAATCCCCAAGCATCCCGACTAGTCGGGATGAGCAGTTCTTC. Amino acids: CASSESPSIPTSRDEQFF.

This clone has a count of ten or more. The chain joins TRBV7-9 to TRBJ2-7, with D hard to call. The CDR3 loop spans 13 amino acids. Trimming stripped 10 bases from V and 4 bases from J, with 17 bases between. Per the germline V gene, CDR1 is SEHNR and CDR2 is FQNEAQ (reference sequence). Here the CDR3 DNA reads TGTGCCACACAACCTAGTTCTGGGTACGAGCAGTACTTC. Its translation: CATQPSSGYEQYF.

The chain carries TRBV11-2 and TRBJ2-7; D gene unclear. Deletions cut 5 bases from V and 2 bases from J, with 13 bases between. Germline V gene lookup returns CDR1 SGHAT and CDR2 FQNNGV. The CDR3 consists of 14 residues. Written as DNA, the CDR3 is TGTGCCAGCAGCCCGCAGCCAACCACCTACGAGCAGTACTTC. Residues: CASSPQPTTYEQYF.

This chain links TRBV27 with TRBJ1-2; perhaps TRBD1 as D (5 bases). The CDR3 runs 13 residues. Trimming stripped 5 bases from V and 8 bases from J, with 15 bases between. Germline values: CDR1 MNHEY, CDR2 SMNVEV (reference sequence). The CDR3 coding sequence is TGTGCCAGCAGTCGGGGGGGAGTAGGCGGCTACACCTTC. Its protein product is CASSRGGVGGYTF.

This clone has a count of ten or more. J is TRBJ1-1 and V is TRBV28, with TRBD1 as a possible D gene (5 bases). The CDR3 totals 15 residues. Trimming stripped 5 bases from V and 5 bases from J, with 18 bases between. Germline lookup yields CDR1 MDHEN and CDR2 SYDVKM. CDR3 nucleotides: TGTGCCAGCAGTCCCGTAGGGACGGTATCAACTGAAGCTTTCTTT. This encodes CASSPVGTVSTEAFF.

The chain carries TRBV15 and TRBJ2-1; unclear D gene. Germline CDR1 LNHNV, CDR2 YYDKDF (reference sequence). The CDR3 is 18 amino acids. Trimming took 0 bases from V and 0 from J, leaving 15 bases between them. The CDR3 protein is CATSRDGRRSYSYNEQFF. CDR3 in DNA: TGTGCCACCAGCAGAGATGGAAGACGGAGCTACTCCTACAATGAGCAGTTCTTC.